Following are 13 T cell receptor beta chains from one sample sequenced in a study of cytomegalovirus exposure and HLA in healthy donors. PCR employed 60 Vbeta and 13 Jbeta primers. Some clones are missing from TCRdb's copy, which holds only in-frame ones; the method was immunoSEQ multiplex PCR. The sample includes 150,000 to 180,000 clones, about 84% of them seen just once. Sample: PBMCs. The source of these receptors is a woman aged 40-49 years in good health and CMV-seropositive.

The genes are TRBV29-1 and TRBJ2-1, with TRBD2 matching 10 bases. CDR1 is SQVTM and CDR2 is ANQGSEA in the germline V gene. V gave up 0 bases and J gave up 8 bases; unmatched junction bases: 7. This CDR3 is built from 15 residues. CDR3 residues: CSVEDPSGSRYEQFF. DNA of the CDR3: TGCAGCGTTGAAGATCCTAGCGGGAGTAGATATGAGCAGTTCTTC.

The J gene is TRBJ2-3, the V gene TRBV30, with 10 positions matching TRBD2. The CDR3 extends over 16 amino acids. Germline loops: CDR1 GTSNPN, CDR2 SVGIG (reference sequence). V lost 5 bases and J lost 1; bases outside the gene matches: 9. The DNA for the CDR3 is TGTGCCTGGGCTGATATCGGGACTAGCGGCACAGATACGCAGTATTTT. Its protein product is CAWADIGTSGTDTQYF.

CDR3 DNA sequence: TGTGCCAGCAGCTTGTGGTTTGGCAGTCTCTCCTACGAGCAGTACTTC. Translation: CASSLWFGSLSYEQYF. The chain recombines TRBV5-6 with TRBJ2-7; D gene uncertain. Trimming stripped 1 base from V and 0 bases from J, with 14 bases between. Per the germline V gene, CDR1 is SGHDT and CDR2 is YYEEEE. CDR3 length: 16 residues.

This clone came up once. The V gene is TRBV6-5, the J gene TRBJ2-1; TRBD2 matches 9 bases. The V gene end was trimmed by 6 bases and the J gene end by 6 bases; junction bases not matched to a gene: 3. In germline, CDR1 is MNHEY, CDR2 SVGAGI. CDR3 length: 13 residues. The CDR3 reads CASRSGRTNEQFF. The CDR3 nucleotides are TGTGCCAGCAGAAGCGGGAGGACCAATGAGCAGTTCTTC.

The chain employs TRBV6-1 and TRBJ2-7, with TRBD2 matching 7 bases. There are 14 residues in the CDR3. Trimming cost V 6 bases and J 7 bases; bases outside gene matches: 12. Per the germline V gene, CDR1 is MNHNS and CDR2 is SASEGT. The CDR3 bases are TGTGCCAGCAGGGCTAGCGGTTTCCCCGGGGAGCAGTACTTC. It codes for CASRASGFPGEQYF.

This chain joins TRBV5-8 and TRBJ1-6, with TRBD1 matching 8 bases. V shed 4 bases, J shed 9 bases, and the junction held 12 bases outside the gene matches. From germline, CDR1 is SGHTS and CDR2 YDEGEE. CDR3 length equals 16 residues. CDR3 loop: CASSHRQGYGGSPLHF. The CDR3 DNA reads TGTGCCAGCAGCCACCGACAGGGGTATGGGGGTTCACCCCTCCACTTT.

As regards this clone: Other nucleotide sequences in the sample specify the same CDR3. V and J are TRBV19 and TRBJ2-7; D perhaps matches TRBD1 (6 bases). V gave up 9 bases and J gave up 0 bases, with 15 bases separating them. Germline lookup yields CDR1 LNHDA and CDR2 SQIVND (reference sequence). The CDR3 is 14 residues long. This CDR3 is CASRERGSSYEQYF. DNA for the CDR3: TGTGCCAGCCGCGAAAGGGGGAGCTCCTACGAGCAGTACTTC.

The chain combines TRBV7-7 with TRBJ2-2, with 10 bases that match TRBD1. CDR1 SSHAT and CDR2 FNYEAQ come from the germline V gene (reference sequence). CDR3 length: 13 amino acids. The trim removed 5 bases at V and 7 bases at J, leaving 1 base unmatched. This chain's CDR3 is CASSRDRGGELFF. For the CDR3, the DNA is TGTGCCAGCAGCCGGGACAGGGGCGGGGAGCTGTTTTTT.

V gene TRBV7-2 combines with J gene TRBJ1-2; a weak D match, TRBD1 (6 bases). The CDR3 sequence is 14 residues long. Per germline, CDR1 SGHTA and CDR2 FQGNSA. With 5 bases removed from V and 5 bases from J, the gap between germline ends came to 15 bases. CDR3 in amino acids: CASSQRQDLYGYTF. The CDR3 DNA sequence: TGTGCCAGCAGCCAAAGACAGGACCTATATGGCTACACCTTC.

J is TRBJ2-3 and V is TRBV4-2; D gene unclear. Germline loops: CDR1 LGHNA, CDR2 YNFKEQ. The CDR3 loop spans 17 amino acids. The V gene lost 0 bases and the J gene lost 0 bases, with 13 bases spanning the gap. The CDR3 DNA reads TGTGCCAGCAGCCAAGATCTCCCCTGGGCTAGCACAGATACGCAGTATTTT. Its protein is CASSQDLPWASTDTQYF.

The genes are TRBV19 and TRBJ1-1; TRBD1 might be the D (5 bases). Per germline, CDR1 LNHDA and CDR2 SQIVND (reference sequence). The CDR3 spans 14 residues. The V and J ends lost 6 bases and 4 bases respectively, with 15 bases between them. The CDR3 DNA reads as TGTGCCAGTAGGCCCCCTGGGGGGAGCACTGAAGCTTTCTTT. This translates into CASRPPGGSTEAFF.

The rearrangement uses TRBV5-4 and TRBJ2-1, with 8 bases matching TRBD1. V lost 1 base to trimming and J lost 0 bases; unmatched junction nucleotides: 3. The CDR3 totals 16 residues. Germline V lookup: CDR1 SGHNT, CDR2 YYREEE (reference sequence). The CDR3 nucleotides read TGTGCCAGCAGCTTGACCGGACAGGGCTCCTACAATGAGCAGTTCTTC. Protein product: CASSLTGQGSYNEQFF. Together with reference TRBV5-4 and TRBJ2-1, the CDR3 gives the full variable domain: ETGVTQSPTHLIKTRGQQVTLRCSSQSGHNTVSWYQQALGQGPQFIFQYYREEENGRGNFPPRFSGLQFPNYSSELNVNALELDDSALYLCASSLTGQGSYNEQFFGPGTRLTVL.

CDR3 DNA: TGTGCCAGCAGCTCCCCGACTACCACCACAGATACGCAGTATTTT. It specifies CASSSPTTTTDTQYF. This chain connects TRBV11-2 to TRBJ2-3, with D perhaps TRBD2 (5 bases). Trimming left V 4 bases short and J 2 bases short, with 13 bases between. CDR1 and CDR2 (germline): SGHAT, FQNNGV. This CDR3 is built from 15 residues.